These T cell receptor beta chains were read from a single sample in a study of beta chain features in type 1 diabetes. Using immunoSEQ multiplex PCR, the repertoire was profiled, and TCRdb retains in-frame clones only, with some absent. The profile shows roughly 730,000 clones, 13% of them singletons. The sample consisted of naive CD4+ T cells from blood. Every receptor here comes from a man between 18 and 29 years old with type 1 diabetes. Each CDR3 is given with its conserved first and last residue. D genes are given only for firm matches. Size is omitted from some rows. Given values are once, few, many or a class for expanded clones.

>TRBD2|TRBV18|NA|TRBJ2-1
CASSPPTSGGSNEQFF
TGTGCCAGCTCACCACCAACTAGCGGGGGGAGCAATGAGCAGTTCTTC
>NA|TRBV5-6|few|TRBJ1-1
CASSFKDLAFF
TGTGCCAGCAGCTTCAAGGATTTGGCTTTCTTT
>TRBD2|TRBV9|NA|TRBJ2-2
CASSVVSGGFTGELFF
TGTGCCAGCAGCGTAGTGAGCGGGGGGTTCACCGGGGAGCTGTTTTTT
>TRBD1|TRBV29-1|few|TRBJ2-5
CSAWTGGFEEQYF
TGCAGCGCCTGGACAGGGGGCTTCGAAGAGCAGTACTTC
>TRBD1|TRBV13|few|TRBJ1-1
CASSRWGQGSTEAFF
TGTGCCAGCAGCCGTTGGGGACAGGGGAGCACTGAAGCTTTCTTT
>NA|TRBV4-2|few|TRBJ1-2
CASSQDHVVTYGYTF
TGTGCCAGCAGCCAAGATCATGTGGTTACCTATGGCTACACCTTC
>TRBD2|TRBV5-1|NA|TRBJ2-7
CASSPAPAGDYEQYF
TGCGCCAGCAGCCCAGCACCAGCGGGGGACTACGAGCAGTACTTC
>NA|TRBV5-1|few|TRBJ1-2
CASSLAVPRQASYYGYTF
TGCGCCAGCAGCTTGGCCGTACCGAGACAGGCTTCGTACTATGGCTACACCTTC
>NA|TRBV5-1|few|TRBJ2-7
CASSVSSYEQYF
TGCGCCAGCAGCGTGAGCTCCTACGAGCAGTACTTC
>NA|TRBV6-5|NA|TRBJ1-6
CASSYSDINNSPLHF
TGTGCCAGCAGTTACTCAGACATCAATAATTCACCCCTCCACTTT
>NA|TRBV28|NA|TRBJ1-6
CASRQGWRDSPLHF
TGTGCCAGCAGGCAGGGTTGGCGGGATTCACCCCTCCACTTT
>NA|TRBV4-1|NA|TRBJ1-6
CASSQVSRDGFSPLHF
TGCGCCAGCAGCCAAGTCTCCAGGGACGGATTTTCACCCCTCCACTTT
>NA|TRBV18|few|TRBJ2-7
CASSGSGSYEQYF
TGTGCCAGCTCCGGTTCAGGGTCGTACGAGCAGTACTTC
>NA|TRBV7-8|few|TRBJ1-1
CASSPGRGNTEAFF
TGTGCCAGCAGCCCAGGGAGGGGGAACACTGAAGCTTTCTTT
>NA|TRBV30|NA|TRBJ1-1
CAGNRVGTEAFF
TGTGCCGGAAACAGGGTCGGGACTGAAGCTTTCTTT
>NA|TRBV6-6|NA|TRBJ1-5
CASSYSLPGSQPQHF
TGTGCCAGCAGTTACTCCCTCCCGGGGTCTCAGCCCCAGCATTTT
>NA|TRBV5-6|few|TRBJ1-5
CASSLGPGNGQPQHF
TGTGCCAGCAGTTTGGGGCCGGGGAATGGCCAGCCCCAGCATTTT
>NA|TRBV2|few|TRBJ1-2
CASTQERGYTF
TGTGCCAGCACCCAGGAGAGAGGCTACACCTTC
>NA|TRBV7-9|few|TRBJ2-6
CASSLGIGANVLTF
TGTGCCAGCAGCTTAGGGATTGGGGCCAACGTCCTGACTTTC
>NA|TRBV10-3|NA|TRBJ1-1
CAISTRGAEAFF
TGTGCCATCAGTACTAGGGGCGCTGAAGCTTTCTTT
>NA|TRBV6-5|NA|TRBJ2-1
CASSRGYNEQFF
TGTGCCAGCAGCCGCGGGTACAATGAGCAGTTCTTC
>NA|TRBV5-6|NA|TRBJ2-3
CASSLVGQRTDTQYF
TGTGCCAGCAGCTTGGTAGGACAGCGCACAGATACGCAGTATTTT
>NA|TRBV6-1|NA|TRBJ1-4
CASRVDGEKLFF
TGTGCCAGCAGGGTTGATGGTGAAAAACTGTTTTTT
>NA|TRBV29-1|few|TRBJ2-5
CSASEAGSWETQYF
TGCAGCGCCTCAGAGGCGGGAAGTTGGGAGACCCAGTACTTC
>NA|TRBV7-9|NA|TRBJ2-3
CASSLWGITDTQYF
TGTGCCAGCAGCTTATGGGGTATCACAGATACGCAGTATTTT
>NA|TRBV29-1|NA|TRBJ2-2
CSYRDTLTGELFF
TGCAGCTACCGGGACACCCTGACCGGGGAGCTGTTTTTT
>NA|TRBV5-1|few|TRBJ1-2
CASSLVAGPGYGYTF
TGCGCCAGCAGCTTGGTCGCCGGTCCGGGCTATGGCTACACCTTC
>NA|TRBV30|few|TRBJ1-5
CACEISSNQPQHF
TGTGCCTGCGAGATTTCTAGCAATCAGCCCCAGCATTTT
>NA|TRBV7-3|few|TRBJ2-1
CASSPELVSYNEQFF
TGTGCCAGCAGCCCTGAACTAGTTTCCTACAATGAGCAGTTCTTC
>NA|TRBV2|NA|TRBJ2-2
CASSELGRGTGELFF
TGTGCCAGCAGTGAACTGGGGCGCGGAACCGGGGAGCTGTTTTTT
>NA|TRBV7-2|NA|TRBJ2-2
CASSPTGTSNTGELFF
TGTGCCAGCAGCCCAACCGGGACTTCAAACACCGGGGAGCTGTTTTTT
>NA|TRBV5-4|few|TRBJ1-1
CASSPPGTEAFF
TGTGCCAGCAGCCCGCCAGGCACTGAAGCTTTCTTT
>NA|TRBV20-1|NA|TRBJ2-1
CSARGYNEQFF
TGCAGTGCTAGAGGCTATAATGAGCAGTTCTTC
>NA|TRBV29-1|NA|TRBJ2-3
CSVDEGGGDTQYF
TGCAGCGTTGATGAGGGAGGGGGAGATACGCAGTATTTT
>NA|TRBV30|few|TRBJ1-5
CAWGSYSNQPQHF
TGTGCCTGGGGTTCTTATAGCAATCAGCCCCAGCATTTT
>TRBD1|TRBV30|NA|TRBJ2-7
CAWSAGQASSYEQYF
TGTGCCTGGAGTGCCGGACAGGCTAGCTCCTACGAGCAGTACTTC
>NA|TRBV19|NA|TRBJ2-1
CASSMSDGDNEQFF
TGTGCCAGTAGTATGAGTGACGGAGACAATGAGCAGTTCTTC
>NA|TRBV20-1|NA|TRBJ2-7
CSARWYYEQYF
TGCAGTGCCCGCTGGTATTACGAGCAGTACTTC
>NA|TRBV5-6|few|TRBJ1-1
CASSLRRNTEAFF
TGTGCCAGCAGCTTGAGGCGGAACACTGAAGCTTTCTTT
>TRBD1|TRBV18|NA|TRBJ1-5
CASSPGQGTTGGNQPQHF
TGTGCCAGCTCACCGGGACAGGGGACCACCGGGGGCAATCAGCCCCAGCATTTT
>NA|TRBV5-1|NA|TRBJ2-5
CASSIYQETQYF
TGCGCCAGCAGCATTTACCAAGAGACCCAGTACTTC